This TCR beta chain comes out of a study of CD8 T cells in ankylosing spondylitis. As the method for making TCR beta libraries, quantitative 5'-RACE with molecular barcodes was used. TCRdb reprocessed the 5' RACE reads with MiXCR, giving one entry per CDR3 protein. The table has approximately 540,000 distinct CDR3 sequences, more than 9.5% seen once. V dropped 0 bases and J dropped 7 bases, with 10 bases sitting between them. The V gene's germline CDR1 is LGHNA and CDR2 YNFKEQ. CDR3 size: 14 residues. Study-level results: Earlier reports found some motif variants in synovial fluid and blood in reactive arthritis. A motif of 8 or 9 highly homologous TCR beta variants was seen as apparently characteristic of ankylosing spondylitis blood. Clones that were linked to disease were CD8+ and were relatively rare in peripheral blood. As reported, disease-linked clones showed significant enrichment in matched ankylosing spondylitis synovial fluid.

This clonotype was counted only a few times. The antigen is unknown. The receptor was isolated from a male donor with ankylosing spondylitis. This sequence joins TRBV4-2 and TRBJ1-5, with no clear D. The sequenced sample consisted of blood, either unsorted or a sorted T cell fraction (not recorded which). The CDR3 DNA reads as TGTGCCAGCAGCCAAGATTGGAGGTACCAGCCCCAGCATTTT. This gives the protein CASSQDWRYQPQHF.